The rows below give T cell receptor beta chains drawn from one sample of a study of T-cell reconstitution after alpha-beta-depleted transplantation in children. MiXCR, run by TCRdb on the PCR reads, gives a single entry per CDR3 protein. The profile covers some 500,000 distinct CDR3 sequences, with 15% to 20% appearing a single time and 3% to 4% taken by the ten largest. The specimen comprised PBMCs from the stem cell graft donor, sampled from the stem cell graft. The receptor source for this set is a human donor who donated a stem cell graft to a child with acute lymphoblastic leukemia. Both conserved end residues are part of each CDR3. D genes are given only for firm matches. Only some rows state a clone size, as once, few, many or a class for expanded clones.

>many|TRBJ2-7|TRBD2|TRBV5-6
CASSLSGASYEQYF
TGTGCCAGCAGCCTTAGCGGGGCATCCTACGAGCAGTACTTC
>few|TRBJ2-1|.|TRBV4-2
CASSPRKDEQFF
TGTGCCAGCAGCCCCAGGAAGGATGAGCAGTTCTTC
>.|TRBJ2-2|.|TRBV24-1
CATSDFSQNTGELFF
TGTGCCACCAGTGATTTCAGTCAGAACACCGGGGAGCTGTTTTTT
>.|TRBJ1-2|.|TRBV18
CASSPLSMRVYGYTF
TGTGCCAGCTCACCACTATCTATGAGGGTCTATGGCTACACCTTC
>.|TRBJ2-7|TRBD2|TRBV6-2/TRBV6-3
CASSYSGGIYEQYF
TGTGCCAGCAGTTATAGCGGGGGAATCTACGAGCAGTACTTC
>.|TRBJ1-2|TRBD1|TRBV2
CASSDTPGQGVKNYGYTF
TGTGCCAGCAGTGATACCCCGGGACAGGGGGTAAAAAACTATGGCTACACCTTC
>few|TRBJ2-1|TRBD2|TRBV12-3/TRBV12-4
CASIPSSGTGVQFF
TGTGCCAGCATCCCTAGCAGCGGGACTGGTGTGCAGTTCTTC
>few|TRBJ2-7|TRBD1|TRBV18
CASSPRGPDEQYF
TGTGCCAGCTCCCCCAGGGGGCCTGACGAGCAGTACTTC
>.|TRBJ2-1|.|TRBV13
CASSPGPQEQFF
TGTGCCAGCAGCCCCGGGCCACAAGAGCAGTTCTTC
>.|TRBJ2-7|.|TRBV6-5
CASSYYAGAWDEQYF
TGTGCCAGCAGTTACTATGCAGGGGCTTGGGACGAGCAGTACTTC
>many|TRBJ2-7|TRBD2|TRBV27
CASSLLGGSSYEQYF
TGTGCCAGCAGTTTACTGGGCGGGAGCTCCTACGAGCAGTACTTC
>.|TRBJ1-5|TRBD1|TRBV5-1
CASSSGQGADQPQHF
TGCGCCAGCAGCTCGGGACAGGGGGCCGATCAGCCCCAGCATTTT
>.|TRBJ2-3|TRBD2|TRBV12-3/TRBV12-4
CASSSALAGNTDTQYF
TGTGCCAGCAGTTCCGCTCTAGCGGGCAACACAGATACGCAGTATTTT
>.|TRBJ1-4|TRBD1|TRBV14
CASSRHRGRNEKLFF
TGTGCCAGCAGCCGACACAGGGGGCGGAATGAAAAACTGTTTTTT
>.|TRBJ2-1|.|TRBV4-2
CASSQSDEQFF
TGTGCCAGCAGCCAGTCGGATGAGCAGTTCTTC
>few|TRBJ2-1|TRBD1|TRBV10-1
CASRRQGSDEQFF
TGCGCCAGCCGAAGACAGGGATCGGATGAGCAGTTCTTC
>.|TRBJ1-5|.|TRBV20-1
CSALGDSNQPQHF
TGCAGTGCTCTGGGGGATAGCAATCAGCCCCAGCATTTT
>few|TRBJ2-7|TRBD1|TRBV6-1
CASRDRGAANYEQYF
TGTGCCAGCAGAGACAGGGGGGCGGCAAACTACGAGCAGTACTTC
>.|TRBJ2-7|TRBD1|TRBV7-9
CASSLRDRGGEQYF
TGTGCCAGCAGCTTACGGGACAGGGGAGGAGAGCAGTACTTC
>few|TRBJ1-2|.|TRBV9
CASTAGRINYGYTF
TGTGCCAGCACTGCAGGGCGGATTAACTATGGCTACACCTTC
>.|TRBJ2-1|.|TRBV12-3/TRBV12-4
CASSWVGADNEQFF
TGTGCCAGCAGTTGGGTGGGGGCTGACAATGAGCAGTTCTTC
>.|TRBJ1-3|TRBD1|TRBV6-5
CASSYQGASGNTIYF
TGTGCCAGCAGTTACCAGGGGGCTTCCGGAAACACCATATATTTT
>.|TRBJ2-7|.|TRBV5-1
CASSLREGYGEQYF
TGCGCCAGCAGCTTGAGAGAAGGGTACGGCGAGCAGTACTTC
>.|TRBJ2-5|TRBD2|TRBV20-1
CSARTLAGGETQYF
TGCAGTGCTAGAACCCTAGCGGGAGGAGAGACCCAGTACTTC
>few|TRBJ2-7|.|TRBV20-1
CSASRARGPEQYF
TGCAGTGCCAGTAGGGCACGGGGTCCCGAGCAGTACTTC
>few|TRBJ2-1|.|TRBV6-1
CASSPTESSYNEQFF
TGTGCCAGCAGCCCCACGGAGAGCTCCTACAATGAGCAGTTCTTC
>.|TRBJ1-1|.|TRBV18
CASSPAPTARQGTEAFF
TGTGCCAGCTCACCAGCCCCGACGGCGCGGCAGGGAACTGAAGCTTTCTTT
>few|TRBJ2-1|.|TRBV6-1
CASSEPRDSINEQFF
TGTGCCAGCAGTGAGCCCCGGGACTCAATTAATGAGCAGTTCTTC
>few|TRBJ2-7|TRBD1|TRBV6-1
CASSNFPGQGYEQYF
TGTGCCAGCAGCAATTTTCCGGGACAGGGATACGAGCAGTACTTC